The 22 T cell receptor beta chains given below trace back to one sample, sequenced in a study of T cell clonality in common variable immunodeficiency. The study's findings and limits: Fewer deletions and N-nucleotide insertions were reportedly seen in common variable immunodeficiency TCR beta sequences.

These receptors lack a known antigen. Sequenced by immunoSEQ multiplex PCR; TCRdb stores in-frame clones only, minus some. This sample carries about 14,000 clones, none of them present only once. Sequenced material: peripheral blood mononuclear cells. These receptors all come from a human donor with common variable immunodeficiency.

A word on this clone: The read stops 3 residues short of the end of the CDR3; the missing end is completed from the germline J gene. V usage is TRBV6-2 or TRBV6-3 and J usage is TRBJ2-7, with D hard to call. This CDR3 is built from 14 residues. Germline CDR1 is MNHEY and CDR2 is SVGEGT. The ends were cut back, 2 bases at V and 2 bases at J, with 10 bases in the middle. CDR3: CASSYEQYTYEQYF. CDR3 bases read: TGTGCCAGCAGTTACGAACAGTACACCTACGAG.

This clone was seen a few times. The read gets to within 3 residues of the CDR3 end, and the germline J gene fills in the rest. This chain uses TRBV20-1 with TRBJ1-2; 8 positions agree with TRBD1. The J segment lost 1 base and the V segment lost 3 bases, leaving 4 bases of the junction unmatched. CDR3 length: 14 amino acids. Germline V CDR1 and CDR2: DFQATT, SNEGSKA (reference sequence). Incomplete CDR3 DNA: TGCAGTGCTAGTCCGGACAGGGTTAACTATGGC. This encodes CSASPDRVNYG. The whole CDR3 protein reads CSASPDRVNYGYTF.

This clone was picked up a small number of times. With the read ending 3 residues before the CDR3 end, the germline J gene is used to fill in that end. The chain employs TRBV18 and TRBJ2-3; 9 nucleotides align to TRBD2. J gave up 1 base and V 3 bases, and 8 bases lay outside the gene matches. The CDR3 has 17 amino acids. From germline, CDR1 is KGHSH and CDR2 LQKENI. The DNA read from the CDR3 is TGTGCCAGCTCACCTGATCTTGCGGGGGGGCGCACAGATACG. Translating gives CASSPDLAGGRTDT. The CDR3 in full is CASSPDLAGGRTDTQYF.

The table lists this clone with a few counts. A read error may produce the germline difference seen at one junction end. Read data end 3 residues before the CDR3 end; the end is taken from the germline J gene. This chain joins TRBV18 and TRBJ1-2, with D unresolved. The CDR3 length is 12 residues. Germline V lookup: CDR1 KGHSH, CDR2 LQKENI. The CDR3 sequence: CASSAPSYGYTF. Partial CDR3 DNA: TGTGCCAGCTCAGCACCCTCCTATGGC.

On this clone: The missing CDR3 end, 3 residues past where the read stops, is filled in from the germline J gene. This chain uses TRBV2 with TRBJ1-4; 7 positions agree with TRBD1. The V and J ends lost 0 bases and 1 base, in that order; junction bases with no gene match: 11. The germline CDR1 and CDR2 sequences are SNHLY and FYNNEI. This CDR3 has 19 residues. CDR3 bases read: TGTGCCAGCAGTGAAGCGCTTCTTGTGAGGGACAGAACTAATGAAAAA. Protein sequence: CASSEALLVRDRTNEK. The full CDR3 protein reads CASSEALLVRDRTNEKLFF.

As for this clone: Read sequence stops 3 residues before the CDR3 end, and the germline J gene provides the missing end. The V gene is TRBV18, the J gene TRBJ1-6, with 8 positions matching TRBD1. The trim removed 4 bases at V and 9 bases at J, leaving 2 bases unmatched. The CDR3 runs to 13 residues. Looked up from germline, CDR1 is KGHSH and CDR2 is LQKENI. The sequenced part of the CDR3 DNA is TGTGCCAGCTCACGCGACAGGGGTTCACCC. Its translation is CASSRDRGSP. The whole CDR3 sequence reads CASSRDRGSPLHF. The variable domain in full, completed from reference TRBV18 and TRBJ1-6, reads NAGVMQNPRHLVRRRGQEARLRCSPMKGHSHVYWYRQLPEEGLKFMVYLQKENIIDESGMPKERFSAEFPKEGPSILRIQQVVRGDSAAYFCASSRDRGSPLHFGNGTRLTVT.

This clone was recorded at least ten times. The CDR3 is cut off 3 residues early in the read; its end comes from the germline J gene. This chain connects TRBV14 to TRBJ2-3; 7 positions agree with TRBD2. Germline lookup yields CDR1 SGHDN and CDR2 FVKESK. CDR3 length equals 14 residues. V lost 4 bases to trimming and J lost 6 bases; unmatched junction nucleotides: 7. This CDR3 reads CASSPSGAGDTQYF. The DNA read from the CDR3 is TGTGCCAGCAGCCCGAGCGGGGCTGGGGATACG.

This clone was counted between two and nine times. The read gets to within 3 residues of the CDR3 end, and the germline J gene fills in the rest. J is TRBJ2-5 and V is TRBV7-9, with D perhaps TRBD1 (6 bases). The CDR3 has 13 residues. V lost 6 bases and J lost 0, with 8 bases in between. The germline V gene has CDR1 SEHNR and CDR2 FQNEAQ (reference sequence). CDR3 DNA, as far as it was read: TGTGCCAGCAGGGACAGATACCAAGAGACC. It is translated as CASRDRYQET. The whole CDR3 reads CASRDRYQETQYF.

This clone came up a few times. The CDR3 here is CASSLKPGLAGEQFF. CDR3 DNA, as far as it was read: TGTGCCAGCAGCCTTAAACCGGGACTAGCGGGTGAG. This chain joins TRBV7-2 and TRBJ2-1; 12 bases are shared with TRBD2. From the germline J gene comes the end of the CDR3, since the read stops 3 residues before it. V trimming: 5 bases; J trimming: 9 bases; junction bases outside the gene matches: 8. This CDR3 contains 15 residues. Germline CDR1 and CDR2: SGHTA and FQGNSA. The whole variable domain, remainder taken from reference TRBV7-2 and TRBJ2-1, is GAGVSQSPSNKVTEKGKDVELRCDPISGHTALYWYRQSLGQGLEFLIYFQGNSAPDKSGLPSDRFSAERTGGSVSTLTIQRTQQEDSAVYLCASSLKPGLAGEQFFGPGTRLTVL.

Comment on this clone: At one end the junction does not follow the germline gene, possibly because of a read error. Sequencing ends 3 residues short of the CDR3 end; the germline J gene provides the rest. V and J are TRBV7-7 and TRBJ2-5, with 9 bases fitting TRBD2. CDR1 is SSHAT and CDR2 is FNYEAQ in the germline V gene (reference sequence). The CDR3 has 14 residues. The DNA read from the CDR3 is TGTGCTAGCAGCAGCGGGGGGCGCCAAGAGACC. Translated: CASSSGGRQET. The CDR3, in full, reads CASSSGGRQETQYF.

This clone showed up just a few times. The read comes to an end 3 residues before the CDR3 does, leaving the germline J gene to fill in the end. J is TRBJ1-1 and V is TRBV7-9; 9 nucleotides match TRBD1. This CDR3 has 13 amino acids. After removal of 5 bases from V and 6 bases from J, the junction contained 4 bases not matched to a gene. Germline V lookup: CDR1 SEHNR, CDR2 FQNEAQ (reference sequence). CDR3 bases read: TGTGCCAGCAGCAAACAGGGGGCCCCTGAA. Translated, it gives CASSKQGAPE. The complete CDR3 reads CASSKQGAPEAFF.

In regard to this clone: The read comes to an end 3 residues before the CDR3 does, leaving the germline J gene to fill in the end. V is TRBV7-9 and J is TRBJ1-2; D gene uncertain. The CDR3 contains 12 residues. The germline V and J ends were trimmed by 6 bases and 0 bases, with 5 bases remaining between them. Germline lookup yields CDR1 SEHNR and CDR2 FQNEAQ (reference sequence). The CDR3 DNA, read in part, is TGTGCCAGCAGAACTGCTAACTATGGC. As protein: CASRTANYG. The complete CDR3 protein is CASRTANYGYTF.

In the case of this clone: The CDR3 end falls 3 residues outside the read, so it is completed with the germline J gene. The V gene is TRBV7-2, the J gene TRBJ2-3; a weak D match, TRBD2 (7 bases). CDR1 and CDR2 (germline): SGHTA, FQGNSA. This CDR3 has 13 amino acids. The V gene lost 4 bases and the J gene lost 4 bases, with 9 bases spanning the gap. The sequenced CDR3 bases are TGTGCCAGCAGCTGGGGGGGCGCAGATACG. It codes for CASSWGGADT. In full, the CDR3 reads CASSWGGADTQYF. Complete variable domain (other parts from reference TRBV7-2 and TRBJ2-3): GAGVSQSPSNKVTEKGKDVELRCDPISGHTALYWYRQSLGQGLEFLIYFQGNSAPDKSGLPSDRFSAERTGGSVSTLTIQRTQQEDSAVYLCASSWGGADTQYFGPGTRLTVL.

In this sample, this clone turned up a few times. The CDR3 is cut off 3 residues early in the read; its end comes from the germline J gene. The rearrangement joins TRBV18 to TRBJ1-1, with D possibly being TRBD1 (5 bases). Trimming took off 2 bases at V and 2 bases at J, with 6 bases between the two ends. This CDR3 is 13 amino acids long. Germline CDR1 and CDR2: KGHSH and LQKENI. CDR3 protein: CASSPDSNTEAFF. The CDR3 DNA, read in part, is TGTGCCAGCTCACCAGACAGTAACACTGAA.

This clone was observed at least ten times. The CDR3 end falls 3 residues outside the read, so it is completed with the germline J gene. The rearrangement uses TRBV2 and TRBJ2-3, with D unclear. V was pared by 5 bases and J by 4 bases, with 19 bases between. Germline loops: CDR1 SNHLY, CDR2 FYNNEI. The CDR3 is 16 amino acids. CDR3 loop: CASSIRVPRLPDTQYF. The sequenced part of the CDR3 DNA is TGTGCCAGCAGTATCCGGGTCCCGAGGCTACCAGATACG.

This clone was counted only a few times. The CDR3 end lies 3 residues beyond the end of the read and is filled in from the germline J gene. The chain recombines TRBV2 with TRBJ1-6; possibly TRBD1 for D (5 bases). The V and J ends lost 7 bases and 0 bases respectively, with 13 bases between them. Germline V lookup: CDR1 SNHLY, CDR2 FYNNEI. The CDR3 contains 16 residues. CDR3 loop: CASTSRDSSYNSPLHF. CDR3 DNA, as far as it was read: TGTGCCAGCACCTCTCGAGACAGCTCCTATAATTCACCC.

Worth noting for this clone: Read data end 3 residues before the CDR3 end; the end is taken from the germline J gene. V gene TRBV7-2 combines with J gene TRBJ2-1; D not resolved. This CDR3 has 13 residues. The germline V gene encodes CDR1 SGHTA and CDR2 FQGNSA. V lost 3 bases and J 6 bases, leaving 9 bases between the germline ends. The CDR3 bases that were read are TGTGCCAGCAGCTTTAGGGCTGGCAATGAG. Protein product: CASSFRAGNE. The complete CDR3 sequence is CASSFRAGNEQFF.

This clone was counted many times. The read terminates 3 residues ahead of where the CDR3 ends, so the germline J gene completes it. This sequence joins TRBV5-6 and TRBJ2-7; a possible D gene is TRBD2 (6 bases). Per the germline V gene, CDR1 is SGHDT and CDR2 is YYEEEE. The CDR3 is 14 residues long. Trimming shortened V by 4 bases and J by 1 base, and 12 bases separated the two germline ends. CDR3 DNA (partial): TGTGCCAGCAGCCCCTCCGGGGGATCCTACGAG. Amino acid sequence: CASSPSGGSYE. Given in full, the CDR3 is CASSPSGGSYEQYF.

The covered CDR3 bases are TGTGCCAGCAGCTTAGTACCGGGACAGTATCGCCCCAATGAG. This gives the protein CASSLVPGQYRPNE. The whole CDR3 sequence is CASSLVPGQYRPNEQFF. V and J are TRBV7-6 and TRBJ2-1; TRBD1 matches 7 bases. The read finishes 3 residues shy of the CDR3 end, and the germline J gene is used to complete it. The germline V gene has CDR1 SGHVS and CDR2 FNYEAQ. This CDR3 has 17 amino acids. Unmatched junction bases numbered 12, after V lost 1 base and J lost 6 bases.

This clone occurred a few times. The read ends 3 residues shy of where the CDR3 ends; the end is completed using the germline J gene. The chain joins TRBV7-9 to TRBJ1-2; 10 positions agree with TRBD1. Trimming took 5 bases from V and 3 from J; bases not matched to a gene: 3. The CDR3 covers 14 residues. Germline V gene lookup returns CDR1 SEHNR and CDR2 FQNEAQ (reference sequence). CDR3 region: CASSRQGADYGYTF. The covered CDR3 bases are TGTGCCAGCAGCCGACAGGGGGCAGACTATGGC.

In the case of this clone: The read finishes 3 residues shy of the CDR3 end, and the germline J gene is used to complete it. The rearrangement uses TRBV7-9 and TRBJ2-5, with TRBD2 identical over 8 bases. Germline-derived CDR1 and CDR2 are SEHNR and FQNEAQ (reference sequence). V dropped 7 bases and J dropped 5; count of bases not matched to a gene: 12. The CDR3 extends over 15 amino acids. CDR3 DNA, as far as it was read: TGTGCCAGCACCCCTAGGGGACTAGAGAGGGAGACC. As protein: CASTPRGLERET. The full CDR3 is CASTPRGLERETQYF.

This clone was seen more than once but under ten times. Coverage ceases 3 residues before the CDR3 finishes, and the germline J gene fills in the end. The chain uses TRBV2 and TRBJ1-6; TRBD1 agrees at 9 bases. J gave up 8 bases and V 1 base, and 12 bases lay outside the gene matches. The CDR3 spans 18 residues. The germline CDR1 and CDR2 sequences are SNHLY and FYNNEI. The covered CDR3 bases are TGTGCCAGCAGTGAAGAGGGGTACGGGACAGGGCTTTATTCACCC. Translated, it gives CASSEEGYGTGLYSP. The entire CDR3 protein is CASSEEGYGTGLYSPLHF.